Listed below are T cell receptor beta chains from one sample, sequenced in a study of T cell responses to AZD1222 COVID-19 vaccine. Sequencing used immunoSEQ multiplex PCR; TCRdb keeps in-frame clones, though not all of them. The data contain 250,000 or so clones, roughly 93% of them singletons. The sequences come from peripheral blood, collected on day 0 of AZD1222 vaccination. The receptors here all came from an adult in good health. Each CDR3 is given with its conserved first and last residue. A D gene is named only where the DNA matches it firmly. The size of a clone is reported for some rows only, either as once, few or many, or as a class for expanded clones.

J,D,V,size,CDR3,DNA
TRBJ1-4,NA,TRBV3-1/TRBV3-2,NA,CASSRGPGKLFF,TGTGCCAGCAGCCGGGGACCGGGAAAACTGTTTTTT
TRBJ1-5,NA,TRBV6-6,NA,CASRSGRNQPQHF,TGTGCCAGCAGATCAGGCCGCAATCAGCCCCAGCATTTT
TRBJ2-1,TRBD2,TRBV4-2,few,CASSRTSDGGNEQFF,TGTGCCAGCAGCCGGACTAGCGACGGGGGGAATGAGCAGTTCTTC
TRBJ2-1,TRBD2,TRBV4-3,once,CASSQGGTSGRNEQFF,TGCGCCAGCAGCCAAGGCGGGACTAGCGGGCGCAATGAGCAGTTCTTC
TRBJ2-3,NA,TRBV5-4,NA,CASSLGGSTDTQYF,TGTGCCAGCAGCTTGGGAGGGAGCACAGATACGCAGTATTTT
TRBJ2-7,NA,TRBV9,NA,CASSVGSGPYEQYF,TGTGCCAGCAGCGTAGGTAGCGGCCCCTACGAGCAGTACTTC
TRBJ1-2,NA,TRBV11-2,NA,CASSLEVTMGYTF,TGTGCCAGCAGCTTAGAGGTGACTATGGGCTACACCTTC
TRBJ1-1,NA,TRBV5-1,NA,CASSLQGSGGGTEAFF,TGCGCCAGCAGCTTGCAGGGCTCGGGCGGAGGGACTGAAGCTTTCTTT
TRBJ1-5,NA,TRBV2,NA,CASRGEATRGQPQHF,TGTGCCAGCAGGGGGGAGGCCACGCGGGGTCAGCCCCAGCATTTT
TRBJ1-5,TRBD1,TRBV24-1,NA,CATSDHPDRDLHF,TGTGCCACCAGTGATCACCCGGACAGGGATCTGCATTTT
TRBJ1-5,NA,TRBV9,NA,CASSVESSGQPQHF,TGTGCCAGCAGCGTAGAGTCTTCAGGGCAGCCCCAGCATTTT
TRBJ1-5,TRBD1,TRBV7-6,NA,CASSLVDRGGNQPQHF,TGTGCCAGCAGCTTAGTGGACAGGGGGGGGAATCAGCCCCAGCATTTT
TRBJ2-7,TRBD1,TRBV5-4,NA,CASSYSGTGTYEQYF,TGTGCCAGCAGCTACTCCGGGACAGGGACCTACGAGCAGTACTTC
TRBJ1-1,TRBD1,TRBV5-5,NA,CASSLTGNTEAFF,TGTGCCAGCAGTTTGACAGGGAATACTGAAGCTTTCTTT
TRBJ1-2,NA,TRBV19,NA,CASSLGTLRNYGYTF,TGTGCCAGTAGTCTTGGGACCTTAAGAAACTATGGCTACACCTTC
TRBJ1-3,NA,TRBV28,NA,CASSHGGSGNTIYF,TGTGCCAGCAGTCACGGGGGCTCTGGAAACACCATATATTTT
TRBJ2-7,NA,TRBV28,NA,CASSFQIRLGTAPYEQYF,TGTGCCAGCAGTTTTCAGATCCGACTCGGGACTGCGCCCTACGAGCAGTACTTC
TRBJ1-3,NA,TRBV5-6,NA,CASSAQGAGNTIYF,TGTGCCAGCAGCGCACAGGGTGCTGGAAACACCATATATTTT
TRBJ1-3,NA,TRBV2,NA,CASRTLGTVSGNTIYF,TGTGCCAGCAGAACCCTCGGGACCGTCTCTGGAAACACCATATATTTT
TRBJ2-7,TRBD2,TRBV7-3,NA,CASSTPWREKGYEQYF,TGTGCCAGCAGCACCCCCTGGCGGGAGAAGGGCTACGAGCAGTACTTC
TRBJ2-7,NA,TRBV28,NA,CASSLLSGSEQYF,TGTGCCAGCAGTTTATTGTCCGGGTCCGAGCAGTACTTC
TRBJ2-3,TRBD2,TRBV4-2,once,CASSHPDATSGSTDTQYF,TGTGCCAGCAGCCATCCTGACGCGACTAGCGGAAGCACAGATACGCAGTATTTT